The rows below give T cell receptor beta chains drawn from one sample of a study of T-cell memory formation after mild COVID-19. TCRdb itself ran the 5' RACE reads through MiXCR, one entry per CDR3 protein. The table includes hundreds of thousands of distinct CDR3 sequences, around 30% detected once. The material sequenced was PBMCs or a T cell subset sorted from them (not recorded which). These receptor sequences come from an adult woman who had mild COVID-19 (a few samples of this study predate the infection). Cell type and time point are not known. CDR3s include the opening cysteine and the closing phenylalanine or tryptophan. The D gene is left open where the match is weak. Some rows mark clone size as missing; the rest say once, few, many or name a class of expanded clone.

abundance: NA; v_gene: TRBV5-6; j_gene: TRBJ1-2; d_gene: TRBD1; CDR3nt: TGTGCCAGCAGCTTAGGCCCCGGGACAGTAAAGAATGGCTACACCTTC; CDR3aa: CASSLGPGTVKNGYTF
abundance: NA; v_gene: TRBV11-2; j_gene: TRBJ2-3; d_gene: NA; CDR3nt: TGTGCCAGCAGCTTAGCACCCACTAGCCCAGCTACGCAGTATTTT; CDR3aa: CASSLAPTSPATQYF
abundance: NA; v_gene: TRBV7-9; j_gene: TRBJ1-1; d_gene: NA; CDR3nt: TGTGCCAGCAGCTTAGTTACGGGGGATGGGACTGAAGCTTTCTTT; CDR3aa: CASSLVTGDGTEAFF
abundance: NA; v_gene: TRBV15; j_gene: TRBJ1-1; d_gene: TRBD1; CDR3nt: TGTGCCACCAGCAGAGACGGACAGGGGGCCACTGAAGCTTTCTTT; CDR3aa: CATSRDGQGATEAFF
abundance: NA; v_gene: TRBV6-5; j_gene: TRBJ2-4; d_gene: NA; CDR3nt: TGTGCCAGCAGTTACTCCCAGCCGGTCCGTGCCATTCAGTACTTC; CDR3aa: CASSYSQPVRAIQYF
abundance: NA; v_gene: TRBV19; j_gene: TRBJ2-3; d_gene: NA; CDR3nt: TGTGCCAGTAGTATGAGTCCTGGTGCCAGGCGGACAGATACGCAGTATTTT; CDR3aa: CASSMSPGARRTDTQYF
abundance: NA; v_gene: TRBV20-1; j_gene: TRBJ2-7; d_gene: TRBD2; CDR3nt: TGCAGTGCTAGAGCCCCGACTAGCGGGAACTCCTACGAGCAGTACTTC; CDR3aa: CSARAPTSGNSYEQYF
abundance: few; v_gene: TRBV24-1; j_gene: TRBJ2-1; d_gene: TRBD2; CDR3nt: TGTGCCACCAGTGATTCTCCGGGACTAGCGGGTGCCCCTTCCTACAATGAGCAGTTCTTC; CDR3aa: CATSDSPGLAGAPSYNEQFF
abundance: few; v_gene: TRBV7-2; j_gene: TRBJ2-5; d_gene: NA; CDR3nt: TGTGCCAGCAGCTCCCCGAGGGGTCAAGAGACCCAGTACTTC; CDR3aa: CASSSPRGQETQYF
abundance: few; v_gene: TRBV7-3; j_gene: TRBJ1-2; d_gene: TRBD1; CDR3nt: TGTGCCAGCAGTCAGGACAGGGGGTGGGTGTATGGCTACACCTTC; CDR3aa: CASSQDRGWVYGYTF
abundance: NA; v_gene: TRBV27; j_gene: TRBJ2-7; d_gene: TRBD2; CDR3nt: TGTGCCAGCAGCAATGGTATAGCGGGAGCCTACGAGCAGTACTTC; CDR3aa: CASSNGIAGAYEQYF
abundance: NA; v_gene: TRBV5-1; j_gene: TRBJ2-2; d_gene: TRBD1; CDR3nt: TGCGCCAGCAGCCCACAGGGGTTGAACACCGGGGAGCTGTTTTTT; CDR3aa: CASSPQGLNTGELFF
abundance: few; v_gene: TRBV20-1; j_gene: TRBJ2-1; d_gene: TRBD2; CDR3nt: TGCAGTGCTCCAGGGCTAGCGGCCTACAATGAGCAGTTCTTC; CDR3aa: CSAPGLAAYNEQFF
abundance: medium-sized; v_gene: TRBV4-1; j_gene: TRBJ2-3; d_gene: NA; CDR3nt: TGCGCCAGCAGCCGGGGACTCCTACTGGAGGCAGATACGCAGTATTTT; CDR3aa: CASSRGLLLEADTQYF
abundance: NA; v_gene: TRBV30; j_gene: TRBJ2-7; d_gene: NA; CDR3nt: TGTGCCTGGAGTGTCGGAGGGTTCGAGCAGTACTTC; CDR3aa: CAWSVGGFEQYF
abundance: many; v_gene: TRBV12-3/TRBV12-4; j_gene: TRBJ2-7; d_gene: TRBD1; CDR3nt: TGTGCCAGCAGTTTATACCGGGGACAGGGTGGTAACTACGAGCAGTACTTC; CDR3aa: CASSLYRGQGGNYEQYF
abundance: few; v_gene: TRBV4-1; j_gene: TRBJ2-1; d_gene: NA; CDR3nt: TGCGCCAGCAGCCAAGAGCTGATTGGGGGCCCCGCGGAGCAGTTCTTC; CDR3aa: CASSQELIGGPAEQFF
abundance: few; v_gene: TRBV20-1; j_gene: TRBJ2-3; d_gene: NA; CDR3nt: TGCAGTGCTAGAGTTACCCCAGGGGCCCGAGAGGGAGATACGCAGTATTTT; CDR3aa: CSARVTPGAREGDTQYF
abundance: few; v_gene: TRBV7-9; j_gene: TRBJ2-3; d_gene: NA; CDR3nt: TGTGCCAGCAGCTTTGGGACACGGGGGGATACGCAGTATTTT; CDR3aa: CASSFGTRGDTQYF
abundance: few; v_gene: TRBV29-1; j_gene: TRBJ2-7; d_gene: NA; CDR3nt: TGCAGCGTGACAGTGAGCTCCTACGAGCAGTACTTC; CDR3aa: CSVTVSSYEQYF
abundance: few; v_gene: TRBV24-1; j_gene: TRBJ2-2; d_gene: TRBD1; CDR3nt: TGTGCCACCAGTGATTTGAGGACAGGGGAGACCGGGGAGCTGTTTTTT; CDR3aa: CATSDLRTGETGELFF
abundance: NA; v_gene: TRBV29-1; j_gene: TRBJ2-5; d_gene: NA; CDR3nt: TGCAGCGTTGAAGTGTTCCAAGAGACCAAGTACTTC; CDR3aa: CSVEVFQETKYF
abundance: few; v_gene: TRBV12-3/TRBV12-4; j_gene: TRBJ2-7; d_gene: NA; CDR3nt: TGTGCCAGCAGTTTACCGCAGACCTACGAGCAGTACTTC; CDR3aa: CASSLPQTYEQYF
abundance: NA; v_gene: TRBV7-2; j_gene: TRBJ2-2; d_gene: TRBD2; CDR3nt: TGTGCCAGCAGCTTGGCGGGAGTGAAAACCGGGGAGCTGTTTTTT; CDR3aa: CASSLAGVKTGELFF
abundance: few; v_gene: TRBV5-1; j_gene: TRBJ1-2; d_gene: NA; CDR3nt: TGCGCCAGCAGCTTGGACCCGGTACCTAACTATGGCTACACCTTC; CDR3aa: CASSLDPVPNYGYTF
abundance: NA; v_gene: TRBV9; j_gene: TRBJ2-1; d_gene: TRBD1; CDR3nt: TGTGCCAGCAGCGTAGCTCCAGCCGGGACAGGGGACGAGAAGCAGTTCTTC; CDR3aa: CASSVAPAGTGDEKQFF
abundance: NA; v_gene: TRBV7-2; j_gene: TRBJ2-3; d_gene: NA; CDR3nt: TGTGCCAGCAGCTTAGCGCCGCGGGACCGCACAGATACGCAGTATTTT; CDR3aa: CASSLAPRDRTDTQYF
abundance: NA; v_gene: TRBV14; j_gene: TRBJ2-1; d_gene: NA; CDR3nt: TGTGCCAGCAGCCAAGCCACTAGCTTTACGATTAATGAGCAGTTCTTC; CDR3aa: CASSQATSFTINEQFF
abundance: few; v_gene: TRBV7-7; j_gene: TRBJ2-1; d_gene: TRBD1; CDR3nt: TGTGCTAGCAGCCCCGACAGGGGCTTTGGCAATGAGCAGTTCTTC; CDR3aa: CASSPDRGFGNEQFF
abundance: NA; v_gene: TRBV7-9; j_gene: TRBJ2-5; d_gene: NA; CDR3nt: TGTGCCAGCAGCTTTATGCAGAGACAAGAGACCCAGTACTTC; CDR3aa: CASSFMQRQETQYF
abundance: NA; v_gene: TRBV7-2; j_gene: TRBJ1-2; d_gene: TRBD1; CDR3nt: TGTGCCAGCAGTCCGGACAGGTTTAACTATGGCTACACCTTC; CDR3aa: CASSPDRFNYGYTF
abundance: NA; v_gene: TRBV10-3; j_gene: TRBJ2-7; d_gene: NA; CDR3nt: TGTGCCATCAGTGAAACCGACGGGTACGAGCAGTACTTC; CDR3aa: CAISETDGYEQYF
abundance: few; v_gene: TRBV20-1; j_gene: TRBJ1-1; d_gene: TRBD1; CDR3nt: TGCAGTGCCTCGGACAGGGGCCTGAACACTGAAGCTTTCTTT; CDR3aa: CSASDRGLNTEAFF
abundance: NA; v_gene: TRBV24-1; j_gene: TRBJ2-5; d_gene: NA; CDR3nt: TGTGCCACCAGTGATCAGCGGGACACGAAAGAGACCCAGTACTTC; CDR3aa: CATSDQRDTKETQYF
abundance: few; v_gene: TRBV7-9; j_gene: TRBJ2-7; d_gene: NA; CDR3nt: TGTGCCAGCAGCTTAGCCAGCGCGGGTGGCTACGAGCAGTACTTC; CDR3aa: CASSLASAGGYEQYF
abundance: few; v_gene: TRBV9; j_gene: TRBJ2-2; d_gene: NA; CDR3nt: TGTGCCAGCAGCGTAGAAGGGCAGGTCCCCGGGGAGCTGTTTTTT; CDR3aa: CASSVEGQVPGELFF
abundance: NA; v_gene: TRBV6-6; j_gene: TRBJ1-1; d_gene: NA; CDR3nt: TGTGCCAGCAGCTTCCTCTCCCAGGGGGCTTTCTTT; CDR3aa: CASSFLSQGAFF
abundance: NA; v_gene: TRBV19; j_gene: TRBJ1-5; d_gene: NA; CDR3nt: TGTGCCAGTAGTATTGGCCCCGGGGGGATCAATCAGCCCCAGCATTTT; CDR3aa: CASSIGPGGINQPQHF
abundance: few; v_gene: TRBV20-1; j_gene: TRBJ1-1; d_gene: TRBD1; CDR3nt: TGCAGTGCTACCTTTCGACAGGGGGCTGGCACTGAAGCTTTCTTT; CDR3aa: CSATFRQGAGTEAFF
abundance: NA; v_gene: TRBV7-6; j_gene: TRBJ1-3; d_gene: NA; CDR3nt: TGTGCCAGCAGCGTAGACGTCTCTGGAAACACCATATATTTT; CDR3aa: CASSVDVSGNTIYF
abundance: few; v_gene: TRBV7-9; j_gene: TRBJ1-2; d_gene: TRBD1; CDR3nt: TGTGCCAGCAGCTTAGTCGGGACAGACCGCTATGGCTACACCTTC; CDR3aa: CASSLVGTDRYGYTF
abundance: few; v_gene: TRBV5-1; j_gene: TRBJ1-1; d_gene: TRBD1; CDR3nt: TGCGCCAGTTCCTTAGGGCAGGGGGAAACTGAAGCTTTCTTT; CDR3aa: CASSLGQGETEAFF
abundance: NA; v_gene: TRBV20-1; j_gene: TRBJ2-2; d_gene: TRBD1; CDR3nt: TGCAGTGCTAGAGAGCCGGGACAGGGAGACACCGGGGAGCTGTTTTTT; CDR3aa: CSAREPGQGDTGELFF
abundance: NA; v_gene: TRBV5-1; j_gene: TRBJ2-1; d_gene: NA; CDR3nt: TGCGCCAGCAGGCATATGGATAGTACGGCGAATGAGCAGTTCTTC; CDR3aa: CASRHMDSTANEQFF
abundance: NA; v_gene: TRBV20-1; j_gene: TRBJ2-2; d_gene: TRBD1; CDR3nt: TGCAGTGCTAGAAACATACAGGGGGCCGGGGAGCTGTTTTTT; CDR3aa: CSARNIQGAGELFF
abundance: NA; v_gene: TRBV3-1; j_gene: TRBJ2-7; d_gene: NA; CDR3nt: TGTGCCAGCAGCCTACGCGGAGGCAGGGGCTCCTACGAGCAGTACTTC; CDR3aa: CASSLRGGRGSYEQYF
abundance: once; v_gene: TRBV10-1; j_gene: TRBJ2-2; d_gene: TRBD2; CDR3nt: TGCGCCAGCAATCTGACTAGCGAAGGCACCGGGGAGCTGTTTTTT; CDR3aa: CASNLTSEGTGELFF
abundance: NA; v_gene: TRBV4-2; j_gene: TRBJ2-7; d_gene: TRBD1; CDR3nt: TGTGCCAGCAGCCAAGATTTCGACAGGGGACACGAGCAGTACTTC; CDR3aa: CASSQDFDRGHEQYF
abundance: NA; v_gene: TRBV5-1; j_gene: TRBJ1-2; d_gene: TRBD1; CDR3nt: TGCGCCAGCAGCTCCCTCCAGGGGGCGGAAGGCTACACCTTC; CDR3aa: CASSSLQGAEGYTF
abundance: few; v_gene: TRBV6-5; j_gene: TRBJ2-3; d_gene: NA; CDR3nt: TGTGCCAGCAGTTACTCGAGCAGGGTCACAGATACGCAGTATTTT; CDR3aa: CASSYSSRVTDTQYF
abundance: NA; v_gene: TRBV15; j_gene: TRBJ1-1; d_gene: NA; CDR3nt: TGTGCCACCAGCAGAAAACAGGGGAACACTGAAGCTTTCTTT; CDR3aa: CATSRKQGNTEAFF
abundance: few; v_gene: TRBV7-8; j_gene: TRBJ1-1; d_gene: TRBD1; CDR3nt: TGTGCCAGCAGCTTAGCCGCCGGGACAGGCAACACTGAAGCTTTCTTT; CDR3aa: CASSLAAGTGNTEAFF
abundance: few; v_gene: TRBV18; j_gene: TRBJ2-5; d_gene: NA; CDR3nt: TGTGCCAGCTCAATAATGGAAGAGACCCAGTACTTC; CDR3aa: CASSIMEETQYF
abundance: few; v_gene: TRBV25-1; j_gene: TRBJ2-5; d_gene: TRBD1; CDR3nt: TGTGCCAGCAGTCACCTGGACAGGGGGTTGCAAGAGACCCAGTACTTC; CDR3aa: CASSHLDRGLQETQYF
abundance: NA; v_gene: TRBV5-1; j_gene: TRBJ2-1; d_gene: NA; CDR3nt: TGCGCCAGCAGCTTGGCGGAATTTTCCTACAATGAGCAGTTCTTC; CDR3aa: CASSLAEFSYNEQFF